This T cell receptor (beta chain) was found in a study of blood T cell repertoires in COVID-19. Study overall: Samples came from the United States, Italy and Spain, spanning acute and convalescent COVID-19. PBMCs, B-cell-depleted T cells, or T cells provided the cDNA or gDNA that made up the material.

Germline CDR1 is MGHDK and CDR2 is SYGVNS. This CDR3 contains 11 residues. Deletions cut 10 bases from V and 8 bases from J, with 14 bases between. The count of this clone is one. The repertoire was sequenced with immunoSEQ multiplex PCR; TCRdb's copy has only in-frame clones and lacks some. The data show 220,000 or so clones, around 81% seen once. The chain joins TRBV25-1 to TRBJ1-2; no firm D call. Sequencing was done on a sample of peripheral blood. The clonotype originates from a woman younger than 45 who had recovered from COVID-19. The CDR3: CAIKKEDGYTF. Here the CDR3 DNA reads TGTGCCATCAAAAAGGAGGACGGCTACACCTTC.